The source of this T cell receptor (beta chain) is a study of T cell repertoires in cytomegalovirus infection. This clonotype has just a few counts. The antigen remains unidentified. The CDR3 is 18 residues long. Trimming took 2 bases from V and 4 from J, leaving 23 bases between them. Germline CDR1 is SEHNR and CDR2 is FQNEAQ (reference sequence). In TCRdb, the reads were re-called with MiXCR into one record per CDR3 protein. The sample holds about 920,000 distinct CDR3 sequences, about a third seen once. Study findings and constraints: Pooled public TCR beta family frequency picked out CMV carriers with the relevant HLA. HLA-C-restricted, CMV-specific TCR beta clonotypes were dominant ex vivo.

Here the sequenced sample was cultured CD8+ T cells from PBMCs, taken from culture after CMV antigen stimulation. The source of this sequence is a human donor in good health (CMV status not recorded). Some clones in this sample may be carry-over from other donors' samples. The J gene is TRBJ1-2, the V gene TRBV7-9, with D unresolved. The CDR3 DNA follows: TGTGCCAGCAGCTTAAGTGGGCGGGCAGGTCGACTCGGCTATGGCTACACCTTC. This gives the protein CASSLSGRAGRLGYGYTF.